The 25 T cell receptor beta chains in this list originate from one sample, sequenced in a study of neoadjuvant nivolumab and ipilimumab in lung cancer. Sequencing was performed with immunoSEQ multiplex PCR; in TCRdb, only in-frame clones are kept and a portion is missing. The repertoire includes approximately 13,000 clones, around 65% of them detected once, and almost 25% sits in the top ten. The material was peripheral blood, obtained after neoadjuvant nivolumab, alone or with ipilimumab, at or shortly before surgery. The origin of the receptors is an adult with non-small cell lung cancer.

This chain links TRBV5-1 with TRBJ2-3, with D maybe TRBD1 (6 bases). This CDR3 is 14 amino acids long. Germline loops: CDR1 SGHRS, CDR2 YFSETQ. V shed 1 base and J shed 2 bases, with 8 bases lying between them. Here the CDR3 reads CASSLTGPTDTQYF. CDR3 bases: TGCGCCAGCAGCTTGACAGGGCCCACAGATACGCAGTATTTT.

V gene TRBV7-9 combines with J gene TRBJ2-3; 7 nucleotides agree with TRBD2. The CDR3 runs 17 residues. The germline CDR1 and CDR2 sequences are SEHNR and FQNEAQ (reference sequence). J was trimmed by 2 bases and V by 5 bases; bases with no gene match: 13. CDR3 coding DNA: TGTGCCAGCAGCCGTCAACTTCTGGGAGGGGACACAGATACGCAGTATTTT. It codes for CASSRQLLGGDTDTQYF. The full variable domain, in which reference TRBV7-9 and TRBJ2-3 provide the parts outside the CDR3, is DTGVSQNPRHKITKRGQNVTFRCDPISEHNRLYWYRQTLGQGPEFLTYFQNEAQLEKSRLLSDRFSAERPKGSFSTLEIQRTEQGDSAMYLCASSRQLLGGDTDTQYFGPGTRLTVL.

This clone was recorded a few times. The V gene is TRBV11-2, the J gene TRBJ1-2, with 8 bases matching TRBD1. The V segment lost 5 bases and the J segment 9 bases; nucleotides outside the gene matches: 11. Per the germline V gene, CDR1 is SGHAT and CDR2 is FQNNGV. This CDR3 spans 14 amino acids. The CDR3 is CASSLIRGPISYTF. The CDR3 bases are TGTGCCAGCAGCCTCATCAGGGGGCCTATCAGCTACACCTTC.

The rearrangement links TRBV18 to TRBJ1-2, with D hard to call. The V and J ends lost 3 bases and 6 bases respectively, with 5 bases between them. The CDR3 totals 11 residues. Germline V CDR1 and CDR2: KGHSH, LQKENI. The CDR3 is CASSPSDGYTF. The CDR3, as DNA: TGTGCCAGCTCACCTTCCGATGGCTACACCTTC.

This clone occurred a few times. This rearrangement joins TRBV6-5 to TRBJ2-1, with 9 bases identical to TRBD1. The CDR3 is 15 residues long. Germline trimming cut 6 bases from V and 1 base from J; bases unmatched to any gene: 4. Germline V gene lookup returns CDR1 MNHEY and CDR2 SVGAGI. The CDR3 DNA reads as TGTGCCAGCAGGTGGGACAGGGCGTCCTACAATGAGCAGTTCTTC. It codes for CASRWDRASYNEQFF.

The V and J genes are TRBV18 and TRBJ2-5, with a possible D match to TRBD2 (6 bases). In germline, CDR1 is KGHSH, CDR2 LQKENI. The CDR3 loop spans 13 amino acids. V dropped 8 bases and J dropped 1 base, with 11 bases sitting between them. The CDR3 reads CASQLGGQETQYF. CDR3 DNA sequence: TGTGCCAGCCAGCTGGGGGGCCAAGAGACCCAGTACTTC.

In its sample, this clone was seen a few times. The rearrangement joins TRBV6-1 to TRBJ1-2; 9 positions agree with TRBD1. The CDR3 covers 16 residues. The V and J ends lost 0 bases and 2 bases, in that order; junction bases with no gene match: 4. The germline CDR1 and CDR2 sequences are MNHNS and SASEGT. This CDR3 is CASSEAPTGGNYGYTF. CDR3 DNA sequence: TGTGCCAGCAGTGAAGCCCCGACAGGGGGAAACTATGGCTACACCTTC.

The chain combines TRBV5-5 with TRBJ2-7; possible D gene TRBD2, 5 bases. The CDR3 has 13 amino acids. Trimming took off 4 bases at V and 6 bases at J, with 14 bases between the two ends. Germline loops: CDR1 SGHKS, CDR2 YYEKEE (reference sequence). Written as DNA, the CDR3 is TGTGCCAGCAGCCTCGCCTCAGGAGGCGAGCAGTACTTC. This gives the protein CASSLASGGEQYF.

J is TRBJ2-2 and V is TRBV30, with 8 bases identical to TRBD1. This CDR3 contains 15 residues. V was clipped by 0 bases and J by 3 bases; unmatched bases: 3. CDR1 and CDR2 (germline): GTSNPN, SVGIG (reference sequence). CDR3 in DNA: TGTGCCTGGAGTGTACTGGGACAGGACACCGGGGAGCTGTTTTTT. Protein product: CAWSVLGQDTGELFF.

The chain recombines TRBV5-5 with TRBJ2-7, with 8 bases matching TRBD2. Germline V gene lookup returns CDR1 SGHKS and CDR2 YYEKEE (reference sequence). V was clipped by 0 bases and J by 2 bases; unmatched bases: 7. CDR3 size: 16 residues. For the CDR3, the DNA is TGTGCCAGCAGCTTGGCCGGGGGGGCGAGTACCTACGAGCAGTACTTC. This gives the protein CASSLAGGASTYEQYF.

This clone was recorded a few times. CDR3 sequence: CASSFYDSPLYTF. The CDR3 DNA reads TGTGCCAGCAGCTTCTACGATTCCCCGCTCTACACCTTC. The V call is TRBV11-3, the J call TRBJ1-2; no definite D call. V was cut by 3 bases and J by 10 bases, with 15 bases left in between. Germline-derived CDR1 and CDR2 are SGHNT and YENEEA. There are 13 residues in the CDR3.

This clone was detected only a few times. The chain is built from TRBV6-5 and TRBJ1-1; D perhaps matches TRBD1 (5 bases). Germline V gene sequence: CDR1 MNHEY, CDR2 SVGAGI. V gave up 0 bases and J gave up 5 bases, with 10 bases separating them. The CDR3 has 14 amino acids. The CDR3 loop is CASSYSGGETEAFF. Here the CDR3 DNA reads TGTGCCAGCAGTTACTCGGGAGGGGAAACTGAAGCTTTCTTT.

The V gene is TRBV18, the J gene TRBJ2-3; 7 nucleotides match TRBD2. CDR1 and CDR2 (germline): KGHSH, LQKENI. The junction had 6 bases not matched to a gene; V was cut back by 6 bases and J by 6 bases. CDR3 length equals 13 residues. CDR3 DNA sequence: TGTGCCAGCTCGTCCCTCGGGAGGGATACGCAGTATTTT. This encodes CASSSLGRDTQYF. The complete variable domain, with remaining parts taken from reference TRBV18 and TRBJ2-3, reads NAGVMQNPRHLVRRRGQEARLRCSPMKGHSHVYWYRQLPEEGLKFMVYLQKENIIDESGMPKERFSAEFPKEGPSILRIQQVVRGDSAAYFCASSSLGRDTQYFGPGTRLTVL.

V is TRBV5-1 and J is TRBJ2-7, with D perhaps TRBD1 or TRBD2 (5 bases each). Germline values: CDR1 SGHRS, CDR2 YFSETQ. V dropped 0 bases and J dropped 6 bases, with 13 bases sitting between them. The CDR3 loop spans 14 amino acids. CDR3 nucleotide sequence: TGCGCCAGCAGCTTGGTCTCGGGGCGGTCCGAGCAGTACTTC. Its translation: CASSLVSGRSEQYF.

CDR3: CASSFGHTDTGELFF. In DNA, the CDR3 is TGCGCCAGCAGCTTTGGGCACACGGACACCGGGGAGCTGTTTTTT. V usage is TRBV5-1 and J usage is TRBJ2-2; no reliable D call. Germline values: CDR1 SGHRS, CDR2 YFSETQ. Trimming removed 2 bases from V and 3 bases from J, with 11 bases in between. There are 15 residues in the CDR3.

This clone was recorded a few times. CDR3 residues: CASSLALKNTEAFF. DNA for the CDR3: TGCGCCAGCAGCTTGGCCTTGAAGAACACTGAAGCTTTCTTT. The chain links TRBV5-1 to TRBJ1-1; D is unresolved. The CDR3 covers 14 residues. Germline V gene lookup returns CDR1 SGHRS and CDR2 YFSETQ. With 0 bases removed from V and 1 base from J, the gap between germline ends came to 7 bases.

The sample holds one count of this clone. The chain uses TRBV30 and TRBJ2-1; maybe TRBD2 (5 bases). The germline CDR1 and CDR2 sequences are GTSNPN and SVGIG (reference sequence). The V end lost 1 base, the J end lost 2 bases, and 15 bases lay between the germline ends. The CDR3 contains 16 residues. For the CDR3, the DNA is TGTGCCTGGAGTGCGTCACGTGGGAGCGCCTACAATGAGCAGTTCTTC. Translation: CAWSASRGSAYNEQFF. Based on the CDR3 plus reference TRBV30 and TRBJ2-1, the full variable domain is SQTIHQWPATLVQPVGSPLSLECTVEGTSNPNLYWYRQAAGRGLQLLFYSVGIGQISSEVPQNLSASRPQDRQFILSSKKLLLSDSGFYLCAWSASRGSAYNEQFFGPGTRLTVL.

In this sample, this clone turned up a few times. The rearrangement uses TRBV11-1 and TRBJ1-1, with no clear D. This CDR3 region has 12 residues. The V end lost 6 bases, the J end lost 3 bases, and 8 bases lay between the germline ends. From germline, CDR1 is SGHAT and CDR2 FQDESV (reference sequence). CDR3 loop: CASSRRDTEAFF. CDR3 DNA: TGTGCCAGCAGTCGCCGGGACACTGAAGCTTTCTTT.

This clone showed up just a few times. The CDR3 DNA reads as TGTGCCACTTCCAGGGACAATCAGCCCCAGCATTTT. Translating it yields CATSRDNQPQHF. The chain joins TRBV6-1 to TRBJ1-5; TRBD1 might be the D (5 bases). The CDR3 extends over 12 amino acids. V was shortened by 10 bases and J by 3 bases, with 10 bases between the two germline ends. CDR1 is MNHNS, CDR2 SASEGT, per germline.

V gene TRBV18 combines with J gene TRBJ2-5, with D possibly TRBD1 on 5 matching bases. Trimming took off 3 bases at V and 7 bases at J, with 15 bases between the two ends. CDR1 is KGHSH and CDR2 is LQKENI in the germline V gene. The CDR3 runs to 14 residues. The CDR3 DNA sequence: TGTGCCAGCTCACCCCGGACACAGACGGGGACCCAGTACTTC. This encodes CASSPRTQTGTQYF. Full variable domain (missing parts from reference TRBV18 and TRBJ2-5): NAGVMQNPRHLVRRRGQEARLRCSPMKGHSHVYWYRQLPEEGLKFMVYLQKENIIDESGMPKERFSAEFPKEGPSILRIQQVVRGDSAAYFCASSPRTQTGTQYFGPGTRLLVL.

This chain uses TRBV5-1 with TRBJ1-2; TRBD1 might be the D (5 bases). This CDR3 comprises 15 residues. Germline V gene sequence: CDR1 SGHRS, CDR2 YFSETQ. V was trimmed by 2 bases and J by 3 bases, leaving 14 bases between them. CDR3 loop: CASSLGTHGDYGYTF. The CDR3 DNA reads as TGCGCCAGCAGCTTAGGGACTCATGGCGACTATGGCTACACCTTC.

The chain joins TRBV5-5 to TRBJ2-6; D may be TRBD2 (7 bases). Germline V lookup: CDR1 SGHKS, CDR2 YYEKEE (reference sequence). CDR3 size: 19 residues. Trimming stripped 0 bases from V and 4 bases from J, with 20 bases between. The CDR3 nucleotides read TGTGCCAGCAGCTTGGACCTAGGCGGGGGCCGGTCCGGGGCCAACGTCCTGACTTTC. Protein: CASSLDLGGGRSGANVLTF.

The table lists this clone with many counts. This chain links TRBV4-3 with TRBJ2-2; D is perhaps TRBD2 (6 bases). Germline CDR1 and CDR2: LGHNA and YSLEER. V was clipped by 5 bases and J by 5 bases, with 15 bases between them. The CDR3 runs to 15 residues. The CDR3 DNA follows: TGCGCCAGCAGCTACCCGGGACTGGGGACCGGGGAGCTGTTTTTT. This codes for CASSYPGLGTGELFF.

This clone is medium-sized within its sample. This rearrangement joins TRBV30 to TRBJ2-7; 7 nucleotides line up with TRBD2. The CDR3 totals 13 residues. Germline trimming cut 7 bases from V and 2 bases from J; bases unmatched to any gene: 8. CDR1 is GTSNPN, CDR2 SVGIG, per germline (reference sequence). CDR3 DNA sequence: TGTGCCTCCACTAGGACTAGTACCTACGAGCAGTACTTC. This sequence encodes CASTRTSTYEQYF. The full variable domain, with the rest looked up from reference TRBV30 and TRBJ2-7, is SQTIHQWPATLVQPVGSPLSLECTVEGTSNPNLYWYRQAAGRGLQLLFYSVGIGQISSEVPQNLSASRPQDRQFILSSKKLLLSDSGFYLCASTRTSTYEQYFGPGTRLTVT.

The chain combines TRBV7-6 with TRBJ2-3; 8 bases match TRBD1. CDR1 and CDR2 (germline): SGHVS, FNYEAQ. V was clipped by 5 bases and J by 0 bases; unmatched bases: 4. The CDR3 contains 15 residues. The CDR3 nucleotides read TGTGCCAGCAGCCCTTGGACAGGGAGCACAGATACGCAGTATTTT. Protein product: CASSPWTGSTDTQYF. Using reference TRBV7-6 and TRBJ2-3 for the parts outside the CDR3, the full variable domain is GAGVSQSPRYKVTKRGQDVALRCDPISGHVSLYWYRQALGQGPEFLTYFNYEAQQDKSGLPNDRFSAERPEGSISTLTIQRTEQRDSAMYRCASSPWTGSTDTQYFGPGTRLTVL.